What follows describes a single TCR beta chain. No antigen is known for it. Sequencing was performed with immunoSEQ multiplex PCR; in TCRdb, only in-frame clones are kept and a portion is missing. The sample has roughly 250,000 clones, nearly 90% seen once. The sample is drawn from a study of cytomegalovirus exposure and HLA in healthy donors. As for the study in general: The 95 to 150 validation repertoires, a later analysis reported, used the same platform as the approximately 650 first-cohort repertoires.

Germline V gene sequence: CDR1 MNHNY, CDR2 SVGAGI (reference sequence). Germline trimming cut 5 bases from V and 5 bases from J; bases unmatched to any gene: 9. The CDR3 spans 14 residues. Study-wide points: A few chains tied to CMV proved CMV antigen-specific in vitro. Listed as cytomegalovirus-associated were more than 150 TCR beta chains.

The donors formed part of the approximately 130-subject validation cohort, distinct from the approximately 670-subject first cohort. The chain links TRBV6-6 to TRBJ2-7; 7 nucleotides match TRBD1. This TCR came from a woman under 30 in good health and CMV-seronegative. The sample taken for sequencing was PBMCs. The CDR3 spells CASSARQGTHEQYF. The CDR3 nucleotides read TGTGCCAGCAGTGCCCGACAGGGCACCCACGAGCAGTACTTC.